The clone carrying this T cell receptor (beta chain) was counted a single time. What it binds is not known. These data originate in a study of cytomegalovirus exposure and HLA in healthy donors. Overall study: Assignment to the Caucasian-associated ancestry cluster applied to around 80% of the roughly 410 genotyped donors.

General study findings and limits: Reportedly, fewer N-insertions than the approximately 700-donor mean appeared in an Asian-associated ancestry cluster in a later analysis. CMV serostatus was the only recorded immune exposure for donors.

Primers: 60 Vbeta forward and 13 Jbeta reverse. The data were produced by immunoSEQ multiplex PCR, yet TCRdb's version contains in-frame clones alone and is incomplete. The repertoire holds more than 140,000 clones, over 60% seen once, with roughly 1.6% in the top ten. The origin of this receptor is a female donor in good health and CMV-seronegative. The sequenced material came from PBMCs.

This chain's CDR3 is CASSLMGHEEACHGYTF. The DNA for the CDR3 is TGTGCCAGCAGCCTTATGGGGCACGAAGAGGCTTGTCATGGCTACACCTTC. The J gene is TRBJ1-2, the V gene TRBV7-9, with a weak D call TRBD1 (5 bases). V lost 5 bases and J lost 6, with 25 bases in between. This CDR3 has 17 amino acids. The V gene's germline CDR1 is SEHNR and CDR2 FQNEAQ (reference sequence).